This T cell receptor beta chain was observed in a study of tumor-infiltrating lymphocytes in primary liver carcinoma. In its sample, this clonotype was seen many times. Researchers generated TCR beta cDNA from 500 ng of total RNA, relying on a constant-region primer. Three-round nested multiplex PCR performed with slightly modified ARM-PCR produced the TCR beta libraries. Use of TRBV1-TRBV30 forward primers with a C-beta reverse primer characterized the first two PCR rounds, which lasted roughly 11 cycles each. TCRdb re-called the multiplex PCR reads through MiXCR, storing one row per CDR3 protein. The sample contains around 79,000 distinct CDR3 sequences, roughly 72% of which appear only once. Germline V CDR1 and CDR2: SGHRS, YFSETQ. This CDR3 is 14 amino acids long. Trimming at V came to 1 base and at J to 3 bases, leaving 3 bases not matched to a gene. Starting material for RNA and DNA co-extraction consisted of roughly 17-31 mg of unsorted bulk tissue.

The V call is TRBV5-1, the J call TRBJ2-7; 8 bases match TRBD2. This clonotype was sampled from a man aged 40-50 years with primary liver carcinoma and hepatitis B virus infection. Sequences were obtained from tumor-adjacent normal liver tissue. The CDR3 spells CASSLMAGGYEQYF. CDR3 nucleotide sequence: TGCGCCAGCAGCTTGATGGCGGGAGGCTACGAGCAGTACTTC.